These 9 T cell receptor beta chains were all obtained from the same sample, sequenced in a study of Ad26.COV2.S vaccination and SARS-CoV-2 variants. The treatment was: 19 received Ad26.COV2.S at low or high dose, single or two shots; 5 received placebo; per-sample allocation not given. The study sampled participants on day 63 after the first vaccine or placebo injection. Clones were read by immunoSEQ multiplex PCR, and TCRdb kept only the in-frame ones, dropping some. Of some 390,000 clones listed, 75% to 90% were seen once; the top ten hold 1.9%. The sample was peripheral blood, taken in a trial of Ad26.COV2.S vaccine versus placebo. These receptors were taken from a person aged 18 to 59 who received the Ad26.COV2.S COVID-19 vaccine or a placebo.

Only a few counts were recorded for this clone. The chain carries TRBV5-6 and TRBJ2-7, with D possibly being TRBD2 (5 bases). With 3 bases removed from V and 2 bases from J, the gap between germline ends came to 9 bases. The CDR3 extends over 13 amino acids. Germline V gene data show CDR1 as SGHDT and CDR2 as YYEEEE. The CDR3 reads CASSSGITYEQYF. As DNA, the CDR3 is TGTGCCAGCAGCTCGGGAATCACCTACGAGCAGTACTTC.

The chain is built from TRBV28 and TRBJ2-5; D is unresolved. The V and J ends lost 5 bases and 0 bases respectively, with 13 bases between them. The CDR3 is 15 residues long. CDR1 MDHEN and CDR2 SYDVKM come from the germline V gene. CDR3 region: CASSPGSVDQETQYF. The DNA of the CDR3 is TGTGCCAGCAGTCCCGGGTCCGTCGACCAAGAGACCCAGTACTTC. The full variable domain, with the rest looked up from reference TRBV28 and TRBJ2-5, is DVKVTQSSRYLVKRTGEKVFLECVQDMDHENMFWYRQDPGLGLRLIYFSYDVKMKEKGDIPEGYSVSREKKERFSLILESASTNQTSMYLCASSPGSVDQETQYFGPGTRLLVL.

This clone was seen only once. The chain employs TRBV28 and TRBJ2-7; tentative D call: TRBD2 (6 bases). The ends were cut back, 8 bases at V and 13 bases at J, with 21 bases in the middle. Per the germline V gene, CDR1 is MDHEN and CDR2 is SYDVKM. This CDR3 contains 12 residues. The CDR3 reads CASAVASGGQYF. The CDR3 bases are TGTGCCAGCGCGGTTGCCTCCGGGGGTCAATACTTC.

This rearrangement joins TRBV6-1 to TRBJ2-7; TRBD1 matches at 12 bases. The CDR3 loop spans 16 amino acids. Germline V gene lookup returns CDR1 MNHNS and CDR2 SASEGT. The junction had 6 bases not matched to a gene; V was cut back by 4 bases and J by 2 bases. The CDR3 nucleotides read TGTGCCAGCAGTGCCCTCCGGGACAGGGGGCCCTACGAGCAGTACTTC. Its protein product is CASSALRDRGPYEQYF.

The chain couples TRBV6-2 or TRBV6-3 to TRBJ2-5; D not resolved. In germline, CDR1 is MNHEY, CDR2 SVGEGT. The CDR3 length is 13 residues. V lost 3 bases and J lost 1, with 6 bases in between. The DNA of the CDR3 is TGTGCCAGCAGTTATGGCCTCCAAGAGACCCAGTACTTC. Its translation: CASSYGLQETQYF.

V gene TRBV7-6 combines with J gene TRBJ2-3; D might be TRBD1 or TRBD2, each matching 7 bases. Germline CDR1 and CDR2: SGHVS and FNYEAQ. The ends were cut back, 0 bases at V and 3 bases at J, with 16 bases in the middle. CDR3 length: 17 amino acids. The CDR3 bases are TGTGCCAGCAGCTTAGCCGCCAGGGGGGGCGGGACAGATACGCAGTATTTT. It yields the protein CASSLAARGGGTDTQYF.

The chain recombines TRBV6-6 with TRBJ1-1; D uncertain. The ends were cut back, 0 bases at V and 0 bases at J, with 5 bases in the middle. The germline CDR1 and CDR2 sequences are MNHNY and SVGAGI (reference sequence). This CDR3 region has 14 residues. CDR3 nucleotides: TGTGCCAGCAGTTACTCTATCGTGAACACTGAAGCTTTCTTT. Protein: CASSYSIVNTEAFF.

V is TRBV9 and J is TRBJ1-2; 8 bases agree with TRBD1. Germline V CDR1 and CDR2: SGDLS, YYNGEE. Germline trimming cut 0 bases from V and 7 bases from J; bases unmatched to any gene: 14. The CDR3 has 17 residues. The CDR3 region has the DNA TGTGCCAGCAGCGTAGAGGCAGGGGGCGGTGGGGTCGGTGGCTACACCTTC. Amino acids: CASSVEAGGGGVGGYTF. Supplemented by reference TRBV9 and TRBJ1-2, the full variable domain reads DSGVTQTPKHLITATGQRVTLRCSPRSGDLSVYWYQQSLDQGLQFLIQYYNGEERAKGNILERFSAQQFPDLHSELNLSSLELGDSALYFCASSVEAGGGGVGGYTFGSGTRLTVV.

V gene TRBV5-4 combines with J gene TRBJ2-2, with D possibly TRBD1 on 6 matching bases. This CDR3 has 14 residues. Trimming removed 2 bases from V and 5 bases from J, with 10 bases in between. Germline CDR1 and CDR2: SGHNT and YYREEE (reference sequence). CDR3 sequence: CASSFQGRTGELFF. In DNA, the CDR3 is TGTGCCAGCAGCTTTCAGGGGCGGACCGGGGAGCTGTTTTTT. The full variable domain, its missing parts supplied by reference TRBV5-4 and TRBJ2-2, is ETGVTQSPTHLIKTRGQQVTLRCSSQSGHNTVSWYQQALGQGPQFIFQYYREEENGRGNFPPRFSGLQFPNYSSELNVNALELDDSALYLCASSFQGRTGELFFGEGSRLTVL.